A single sample is the source of the 7 T cell receptor beta chains below, sequenced in a study of OX40 agonist ivuxolimab in advanced cancers. Libraries were prepared by immunoSEQ multiplex PCR; TCRdb keeps only in-frame clonotypes and omits some of them. The data contain fewer than 35,000 clones, roughly 76% of them seen just once; the ten biggest clones take up 15% to 20%. The sample in question was CD4+ or CD8+ T cells sorted from blood, obtained in a trial of the OX40 agonist ivuxolimab. The origin of the receptors is an adult with an advanced solid tumor such as melanoma, head and neck, liver or kidney cancer.

The chain joins TRBV4-3 to TRBJ1-1; 8 bases are a match to TRBD1. This CDR3 is 15 amino acids long. V trimming: 3 bases; J trimming: 1 base; junction bases outside the gene matches: 4. From germline, CDR1 is LGHNA and CDR2 YSLEER. In nucleotides, the CDR3 is TGCGCCAGCAGCCACCGGACAGGGAGGAACACTGAAGCTTTCTTT. This sequence encodes CASSHRTGRNTEAFF.

This chain joins TRBV6-5 and TRBJ2-7, with 11 nucleotides matching TRBD1. V dropped 4 bases and J dropped 3; count of bases not matched to a gene: 5. The CDR3 contains 15 residues. CDR1 and CDR2 from the germline V gene are MNHEY and SVGAGI. The CDR3 coding sequence is TGTGCCAGCAGTTCCGGGACAGGGGGGTTCTACGAGCAGTACTTC. Its translation: CASSSGTGGFYEQYF.

The chain employs TRBV7-8 and TRBJ2-1, with 8 bases fitting TRBD2. The J segment lost 7 bases and the V segment lost 5 bases, leaving 10 bases of the junction unmatched. From germline, CDR1 is SGHVS and CDR2 FQNEAQ. This CDR3 is 15 amino acids long. CDR3: CASSEGTSIGNEQFF. CDR3 nucleotides: TGTGCCAGCAGCGAAGGGACTAGTATAGGGAATGAGCAGTTCTTC. Based on the CDR3 plus reference TRBV7-8 and TRBJ2-1, the full variable domain is GAGVSQSPRYKVAKRGQDVALRCDPISGHVSLFWYQQALGQGPEFLTYFQNEAQLDKSGLPSDRFFAERPEGSVSTLKIQRTQQEDSAVYLCASSEGTSIGNEQFFGPGTRLTVL.

This clone occurred a few times. V gene TRBV9 combines with J gene TRBJ2-1, with D perhaps TRBD1 (6 bases). CDR3 length: 14 amino acids. V gave up 3 bases and J gave up 5 bases, with 12 bases separating them. Germline-derived CDR1 and CDR2 are SGDLS and YYNGEE. The CDR3 spells CASSDPGVDNEQFF. CDR3 DNA sequence: TGTGCCAGCAGCGACCCAGGGGTTGACAATGAGCAGTTCTTC.

The chain links TRBV5-1 to TRBJ1-6, with a weak D call TRBD1 (6 bases). V lost 3 bases, J lost 0 bases, and 16 bases lay in between. The germline V gene has CDR1 SGHRS and CDR2 YFSETQ. CDR3 length: 18 amino acids. The CDR3 DNA is TGCGCCAGCAGCTCCGGGACACCTCTGAGCTCCTATAATTCACCCCTCCACTTT. Amino acids: CASSSGTPLSSYNSPLHF.

This clone was seen more than once but under ten times. The genes are TRBV2 and TRBJ1-2; the match to TRBD1 covers 10 bases. The CDR3 runs to 15 residues. Per the germline V gene, CDR1 is SNHLY and CDR2 is FYNNEI. Trimming at V came to 2 bases and at J to 4 bases, leaving 4 bases not matched to a gene. CDR3 sequence: CASSERWTGGYGYTF. The CDR3 bases are TGTGCCAGCAGTGAAAGGTGGACAGGGGGCTATGGCTACACCTTC. Supplemented by reference TRBV2 and TRBJ1-2, the full variable domain reads EPEVTQTPSHQVTQMGQEVILRCVPISNHLYFYWYRQILGQKVEFLVSFYNNEISEKSEIFDDQFSVERPDGSNFTLKIRSTKLEDSAMYFCASSERWTGGYGYTFGSGTRLTVV.

The V and J genes are TRBV5-1 and TRBJ2-1, with D uncertain. The CDR3 spans 15 residues. Per germline, CDR1 SGHRS and CDR2 YFSETQ. V was cut by 0 bases and J by 6 bases, with 13 bases left in between. The CDR3 DNA reads as TGCGCCAGCAGCTTGGGAGTAGCATCTTCCAATGAGCAGTTCTTC. This encodes CASSLGVASSNEQFF.